Each of the 21 T cell receptor beta chains below was sequenced from the same sample in a study of cytomegalovirus exposure and HLA in healthy donors. The PCR had 60 Vbeta and 13 Jbeta primers. Sequencing was performed with immunoSEQ multiplex PCR; in TCRdb, only in-frame clones are kept and a portion is missing. The sample has about 130,000 clones, around two thirds seen once. The source material was PBMCs. These receptors were collected from a human donor in good health.

The chain employs TRBV6-1 and TRBJ2-3; weak D call: TRBD2 (6 bases). The germline V and J ends were trimmed by 4 bases and 1 base, with 15 bases remaining between them. The CDR3 sequence is 16 residues long. Per the germline V gene, CDR1 is MNHNS and CDR2 is SASEGT. CDR3 amino acids: CASSVSGTFGTDTQYF. The CDR3 nucleotides read TGTGCCAGCAGTGTCTCCGGGACTTTTGGCACAGATACGCAGTATTTT.

This clone appeared a single time. The genes are TRBV11-2 and TRBJ2-7; D possibly corresponds to TRBD1 (6 bases). The germline CDR1 and CDR2 sequences are SGHAT and FQNNGV. Trimming took off 6 bases at V and 0 bases at J, with 15 bases between the two ends. This CDR3 contains 15 residues. As DNA, the CDR3 is TGTGCCAGCAGTTTATACACAGGGAGCTCCTACGAGCAGTACTTC. Protein sequence: CASSLYTGSSYEQYF.

In the case of this clone: Other DNA variants within this sample encode the same CDR3. The rearrangement uses TRBV6-5 and TRBJ1-2, with unresolved D. The V and J ends lost 4 bases and 2 bases respectively, with 8 bases between them. The CDR3 is made up of 13 amino acids. The germline CDR1 and CDR2 sequences are MNHEY and SVGAGI. The CDR3 DNA sequence: TGTGCCAGCAGTTTCGGACTGAACTATGGCTACACCTTC. It specifies CASSFGLNYGYTF.

This clone has a handful of counts. The chain links TRBV5-4 to TRBJ2-7, with 8 nucleotides matching TRBD2. From germline, CDR1 is SGHNT and CDR2 YYREEE (reference sequence). This CDR3 has 14 amino acids. V shed 4 bases, J shed 6 bases, and the junction held 9 bases outside the gene matches. The CDR3, as DNA: TGTGCCAGCAGCCCCAACCCCGGGACTAGCGAGCAGTACTTC. It translates to CASSPNPGTSEQYF.

The chain links TRBV10-3 to TRBJ2-7; tentatively, D is TRBD1 (6 bases). Trimming cost V 6 bases and J 1 base, with 10 bases left between them. The CDR3 extends over 13 amino acids. CDR1 ENHRY and CDR2 SYGVKD come from the germline V gene. This chain's CDR3 is CAIRRTESYEQYF. The CDR3 region has the DNA TGTGCCATCAGAAGGACAGAGTCCTACGAGCAGTACTTC.

The chain has TRBV5-1 and TRBJ2-3; 9 bases are shared with TRBD1. This CDR3 spans 15 amino acids. Looked up from germline, CDR1 is SGHRS and CDR2 is YFSETQ. The V and J ends lost 4 bases and 5 bases, in that order; junction bases with no gene match: 8. CDR3: CASSIQGAEGDTQYF. CDR3 in DNA: TGCGCCAGCAGCATACAGGGGGCTGAGGGAGATACGCAGTATTTT.

This clone came up once. This sequence joins TRBV16 and TRBJ1-5, with TRBD1 matching 11 bases. The V segment lost 3 bases and the J segment 3 bases; nucleotides outside the gene matches: 7. The CDR3 is 17 residues long. CDR1 is KGHSY, CDR2 FQNENV, per germline. This CDR3 is CASSHGRTGGINQPQHF. CDR3 DNA: TGTGCCAGCAGCCATGGGAGGACAGGGGGCATCAATCAGCCCCAGCATTTT.

This chain uses TRBV6-4 with TRBJ2-1; D is ambiguous. CDR3 length equals 11 residues. Trimming took 5 bases from V and 9 from J, leaving 8 bases between them. Germline lookup yields CDR1 MRHNA and CDR2 SNTAGT. CDR3 sequence reads: CASSQAGEQFF. The CDR3 region has the DNA TGTGCCAGCAGTCAGGCAGGTGAGCAGTTCTTC.

CDR3 region: CASSPRDRGFGYTF. The CDR3 DNA sequence: TGTGCCAGCAGCCCCAGGGACAGGGGGTTCGGCTACACCTTC. The chain uses TRBV7-9 and TRBJ1-2; TRBD1 agrees at 11 bases. This CDR3 comprises 14 residues. Germline V gene sequence: CDR1 SEHNR, CDR2 FQNEAQ (reference sequence). Trimming cost V 5 bases and J 8 bases; bases outside gene matches: 7.

This clone showed up just once. The V gene is TRBV27, the J gene TRBJ2-1; 8 bases line up with TRBD1. The germline V gene encodes CDR1 MNHEY and CDR2 SMNVEV (reference sequence). The CDR3 runs to 16 residues. The V and J ends lost 6 bases and 1 base, in that order; junction bases with no gene match: 8. The CDR3 sequence: CASSPATGGSYNEQFF. As DNA, the CDR3 is TGTGCCAGCAGCCCAGCTACAGGGGGGTCCTACAATGAGCAGTTCTTC.

The rearrangement uses TRBV5-4 and TRBJ2-5; TRBD2 matches at 8 bases. The assigned J gene may be wrong: the sequence end matches TRBJ2-7 better. Germline loops: CDR1 SGHNT, CDR2 YYREEE (reference sequence). The CDR3 length is 17 residues. The CDR3 nucleotides are TGTGCCAGCAGCTTGGCCAAACTAGCGGTAGGGACCTACGAGCAGTACTTC. Translation gives CASSLAKLAVGTYEQYF.

This clone was picked up one time. The chain joins TRBV27 to TRBJ2-7, with 9 bases lining up with TRBD1. Germline V gene lookup returns CDR1 MNHEY and CDR2 SMNVEV (reference sequence). V was pared by 1 base and J by 4 bases, with 5 bases of the junction left unmatched. This CDR3 is built from 15 residues. Here the CDR3 DNA reads TGTGCCAGCAGTTTATTGACAGGGGGTTATTACGAGCAGTACTTC. Its protein product is CASSLLTGGYYEQYF.

This clone turned up a few times. This sequence joins TRBV30 and TRBJ1-4; D possibly corresponds to TRBD1 (6 bases). CDR1 and CDR2 from the germline V gene are GTSNPN and SVGIG (reference sequence). Trimming removed 3 bases from V and 5 bases from J, with 16 bases in between. This CDR3 contains 15 residues. The CDR3 reads CAWSPRTEQNEKLFF. The CDR3, as DNA: TGTGCCTGGAGCCCCAGGACAGAACAAAATGAAAAACTGTTTTTT.

The rearrangement joins TRBV6-1 to TRBJ2-4; 10 bases match TRBD2. CDR3 length: 15 residues. J lost 6 bases, V lost 1 base, and 3 bases had no gene match. Germline lookup yields CDR1 MNHNS and CDR2 SASEGT. The CDR3 loop is CASSEEAGGPNIQYF. CDR3 in DNA: TGTGCCAGCAGTGAAGAAGCGGGGGGGCCAAACATTCAGTACTTC.

This clone appeared a few times. The rearrangement links TRBV10-3 to TRBJ1-1; 7 bases line up with TRBD1. The CDR3 spans 14 residues. With 0 bases clipped from V and 6 bases from J, the junction kept 4 bases outside the gene matches. Germline CDR1 is ENHRY and CDR2 is SYGVKD. The CDR3 DNA follows: TGTGCCATCAGTGAGTCTGGGGGACAGTCTGAAGCTTTCTTT. Translation gives CAISESGGQSEAFF.

The chain recombines TRBV30 with TRBJ1-1; D not certain. The germline V gene encodes CDR1 GTSNPN and CDR2 SVGIG (reference sequence). The CDR3 runs 13 residues. V lost 0 bases to trimming and J lost 5 bases, with 10 bases between them. The CDR3 reads CAWSVLGGTEAFF. The CDR3 DNA reads as TGTGCCTGGAGTGTCTTAGGAGGGACTGAAGCTTTCTTT.

The chain carries TRBV21-1 and TRBJ2-7; TRBD2, the table's D call, was not compared with the DNA. TRBV21-1 is a pseudogene locus. The length of the CDR3 is 17 residues. This CDR3 reads CASSKARGLADPYEQYF. The CDR3 nucleotides read TGTGCCAGCAGCAAAGCGCGGGGGCTAGCGGACCCCTACGAGCAGTACTTC.

There are a few counts of this clone. The V gene is TRBV5-6, the J gene TRBJ2-1; weak D call: TRBD2 (6 bases). The CDR3 contains 14 residues. Trimming shortened V by 7 bases and J by 5 bases, and 16 bases separated the two germline ends. The germline V gene encodes CDR1 SGHDT and CDR2 YYEEEE. The CDR3 protein is CASRHREFDNEQFF. In DNA form, the CDR3 reads TGTGCCAGCCGACACCGGGAGTTCGACAATGAGCAGTTCTTC.

The chain employs TRBV9 and TRBJ2-2; 7 bases agree with TRBD2. V shed 2 bases and J 0 bases; nucleotides not matched to a gene: 1. CDR3 length equals 15 residues. CDR1 is SGDLS, CDR2 YYNGEE, per germline. The CDR3 sequence is CASSVLAANTGELFF. As DNA, the CDR3 is TGTGCCAGCAGCGTCCTAGCGGCGAACACCGGGGAGCTGTTTTTT.

This chain uses TRBV6-6 with TRBJ2-5; D not resolved. The V gene lost 2 bases and the J gene lost 7 bases, with 8 bases spanning the gap. The germline CDR1 and CDR2 sequences are MNHNY and SVGAGI (reference sequence). The CDR3 consists of 12 residues. Written as DNA, the CDR3 is TGTGCCAGCAGTTACGGGCAGGCGACCCAGTACTTC. Amino acids: CASSYGQATQYF.

The J gene is TRBJ1-2, the V gene TRBV7-8; unclear D gene. The V and J ends lost 1 base and 7 bases respectively, with 13 bases between them. CDR1 SGHVS and CDR2 FQNEAQ come from the germline V gene. The CDR3 length is 14 residues. The CDR3 DNA reads as TGTGCCAGCAGCTTAGTGGCGGGTATGATTGGCTACACCTTC. Protein product: CASSLVAGMIGYTF.